Given below is one TCR beta chain in context. This sample was taken from a study of a mutant IDH1 vaccine in newly diagnosed glioma. Assay: immunoSEQ multiplex PCR; the TCRdb copy retains only in-frame clones and omits some. The sample holds some 100,000 clones, 83% seen once. The CDR3 totals 14 residues. CDR1 and CDR2 (germline): SGHAT, FQNNGV. Trimming left V 4 bases short and J 6 bases short, with 14 bases between. Time point given: baseline, week 1 (first vaccination visit). The treatment here: pre-vaccination baseline after standard-of-care therapy. This chain connects TRBV11-2 to TRBJ2-3, with D perhaps matching TRBD2 (6 bases). This specimen consisted of PBMCs, obtained from a glioma patient treated with radiotherapy, temozolomide or both. The origin of this receptor is a woman aged 50 to 65 with glioma. In DNA form, the CDR3 reads TGTGCCAGCAGCTCCGTCGGGGGAGTGGATACGCAGTATTTT. It specifies CASSSVGGVDTQYF.